This note documents a single TCR beta chain sequence. Clones were sequenced by immunoSEQ multiplex PCR, and TCRdb holds only the in-frame ones, with some missing. The repertoire consists of tens of thousands of clones, with about nine tenths occurring once and the leading ten covering over 2%. This record comes from a study of T cell responses to AZD1222 COVID-19 vaccine. This TCR came from an adult in good health. The sequencing used peripheral blood, collected on day 0 of AZD1222 vaccination.

For the CDR3, the DNA is TGTGCCAGCAGCTTAGCGGGGGCTCACACTGAAGCTTTCTTT. Amino acid sequence: CASSLAGAHTEAFF. The gene calls are TRBV11-2 and TRBJ1-1; D perhaps matches TRBD1 (6 bases). From germline, CDR1 is SGHAT and CDR2 FQNNGV. The ends were cut back, 1 base at V and 3 bases at J, with 9 bases in the middle. The CDR3 runs to 14 residues. The entire variable domain, with the rest obtained from reference TRBV11-2 and TRBJ1-1, is as follows: EAGVAQSPRYKIIEKRQSVAFWCNPISGHATLYWYQQILGQGPKLLIQFQNNGVVDDSQLPKDRFSAERLKGVDSTLKIQPAKLEDSAVYLCASSLAGAHTEAFFGQGTRLTVV.